This is a list of T cell receptor beta chains from one sample in a study of shared clonotypes between healthy human individuals. Libraries were prepared by immunoSEQ multiplex PCR; TCRdb keeps only in-frame clonotypes and omits some of them. The repertoire holds hundreds of thousands of clones, 90% to 97% seen once, with about 0.054% in the top ten. Sequencing was carried out using naive CD4+ T cells sorted from blood. The receptor source for this set is a young woman in good health. The CDR3 runs from the conserved cysteine through the conserved F or W. The D gene is left open where the match is weak. Where a row states a size, it is once, few, many or the class of an expanded clone; other rows omit it.

v_call: TRBV14
d_call: NA
j_call: TRBJ2-1
clone_size: NA
cdr3_aa: CASSQAGSVLSNEQFF
cdr3_nt: TGTGCCAGCAGCCAAGCGGGTAGCGTTCTTTCCAATGAGCAGTTCTTC

v_call: TRBV19
d_call: NA
j_call: TRBJ1-1
clone_size: NA
cdr3_aa: CASSIELVSTEAFF
cdr3_nt: TGTGCCAGTAGTATAGAATTAGTGAGCACTGAAGCTTTCTTT

v_call: TRBV18
d_call: NA
j_call: TRBJ2-4
clone_size: NA
cdr3_aa: CASSPQGTSSDIQYF
cdr3_nt: TGTGCCAGCTCACCTCAGGGTACATCGTCGGACATTCAGTACTTC

v_call: TRBV6-1
d_call: NA
j_call: TRBJ2-5
clone_size: NA
cdr3_aa: CASSEEAGSWETQYF
cdr3_nt: TGTGCCAGCAGTGAAGAGGCAGGGTCGTGGGAGACCCAGTACTTC

v_call: TRBV6-5
d_call: NA
j_call: TRBJ2-7
clone_size: NA
cdr3_aa: CASSYNSRYEQYF
cdr3_nt: TGTGCCAGCAGTTACAATTCTCGCTACGAGCAGTACTTC

v_call: TRBV5-4
d_call: NA
j_call: TRBJ1-5
clone_size: NA
cdr3_aa: CATQTTKGESNQPQHF
cdr3_nt: TGTGCCACCCAAACGACTAAGGGAGAGAGCAATCAGCCCCAGCATTTT

v_call: TRBV11-3
d_call: NA
j_call: TRBJ2-2
clone_size: NA
cdr3_aa: CASRLTSTGELFF
cdr3_nt: TGTGCCAGCCGACTTACGTCCACCGGGGAGCTGTTTTTT

v_call: TRBV18
d_call: TRBD1
j_call: TRBJ2-4
clone_size: NA
cdr3_aa: CASSPGTGKNIQYF
cdr3_nt: TGTGCCAGCTCACCCGGGACAGGGAAAAACATTCAGTACTTC

v_call: TRBV7-2
d_call: NA
j_call: TRBJ1-2
clone_size: NA
cdr3_aa: CASSPAMGAPTYGYTF
cdr3_nt: TGTGCCAGCAGCCCGGCTATGGGGGCACCGACGTATGGCTACACCTTC

v_call: TRBV18
d_call: NA
j_call: TRBJ1-4
clone_size: NA
cdr3_aa: CASSPGSAKATNEKLFF
cdr3_nt: TGTGCCAGCTCACCAGGGTCGGCGAAGGCAACTAATGAAAAACTGTTTTTT

v_call: TRBV7-3
d_call: NA
j_call: TRBJ2-5
clone_size: once
cdr3_aa: CASSLAPLGETQYF
cdr3_nt: TGTGCCAGCAGCTTAGCCCCGTTGGGGGAGACCCAGTACTTC

v_call: TRBV7-2
d_call: NA
j_call: TRBJ2-6
clone_size: NA
cdr3_aa: CASSFFLAGANVLTF
cdr3_nt: TGTGCCAGCAGCTTCTTCTTAGCTGGGGCCAACGTCCTGACTTTC

v_call: TRBV4-1
d_call: TRBD1
j_call: TRBJ1-2
clone_size: NA
cdr3_aa: CASSPGQGLFGGYTF
cdr3_nt: TGCGCCAGCAGCCCGGGACAGGGCCTCTTTGGTGGCTACACCTTC

v_call: TRBV4-1
d_call: TRBD2
j_call: TRBJ2-4
clone_size: NA
cdr3_aa: CASSQGTSGGNIQYF
cdr3_nt: TGCGCCAGCAGCCAAGGGACTAGCGGTGGAAACATTCAGTACTTC

v_call: TRBV19
d_call: NA
j_call: TRBJ2-2
clone_size: NA
cdr3_aa: CASSIVPGVGRGELFF
cdr3_nt: TGTGCCAGTAGTATAGTTCCAGGGGTCGGCCGGGGGGAGCTGTTTTTT

v_call: TRBV18
d_call: TRBD2
j_call: TRBJ2-7
clone_size: NA
cdr3_aa: CASSPRAGGPNEQYF
cdr3_nt: TGTGCCAGCTCACCACGTGCGGGAGGGCCTAACGAGCAGTACTTC

v_call: TRBV7-2
d_call: TRBD2
j_call: TRBJ2-7
clone_size: NA
cdr3_aa: CASSPTSGRAYEQYF
cdr3_nt: TGTGCCAGCAGCCCTACTAGCGGGAGGGCCTACGAGCAGTACTTC

v_call: TRBV6-5
d_call: NA
j_call: TRBJ2-5
clone_size: NA
cdr3_aa: CASSYGDTRVETQYF
cdr3_nt: TGTGCCAGCAGTTACGGGGACACACGGGTCGAGACCCAGTACTTC

v_call: TRBV6-4
d_call: NA
j_call: TRBJ2-7
clone_size: NA
cdr3_aa: CASSAKPYEQYF
cdr3_nt: TGTGCCAGCAGTGCGAAGCCCTACGAGCAGTACTTC

v_call: TRBV5-8
d_call: TRBD1
j_call: TRBJ1-5
clone_size: NA
cdr3_aa: CASSLRDSGHF
cdr3_nt: TGTGCCAGCAGCCTCCGGGACAGTGGGCATTTT

v_call: TRBV2
d_call: NA
j_call: TRBJ1-1
clone_size: NA
cdr3_aa: CASSDLQSPMNTEAFF
cdr3_nt: TGTGCCAGCAGTGATCTGCAGTCACCTATGAACACTGAAGCTTTCTTT

v_call: TRBV2
d_call: NA
j_call: TRBJ2-7
clone_size: NA
cdr3_aa: CASRRTGDSYEQYF
cdr3_nt: TGTGCCAGCAGAAGGACGGGAGACTCCTACGAGCAGTACTTC

v_call: TRBV30
d_call: TRBD1
j_call: TRBJ1-5
clone_size: NA
cdr3_aa: CAWSRQGDQPQHF
cdr3_nt: TGTGCCTGGAGTCGGCAGGGGGACCAGCCCCAGCATTTT

v_call: TRBV2
d_call: NA
j_call: TRBJ1-3
clone_size: NA
cdr3_aa: CASSETAFSGNTIYF
cdr3_nt: TGTGCCAGCAGTGAAACAGCTTTTTCTGGAAACACCATATATTTT

v_call: TRBV5-4
d_call: TRBD1
j_call: TRBJ2-2
clone_size: NA
cdr3_aa: CASSNRQGANTGELFF
cdr3_nt: TGTGCCAGCAGCAACCGACAGGGGGCGAACACCGGGGAGCTGTTTTTT

v_call: TRBV10-1
d_call: NA
j_call: TRBJ2-6
clone_size: NA
cdr3_aa: CASSHNQDRQSRANVLTF
cdr3_nt: TGCGCCAGCAGTCATAATCAAGATCGCCAAAGTCGGGCCAACGTCCTGACTTTC

v_call: TRBV29-1
d_call: TRBD1
j_call: TRBJ1-2
clone_size: NA
cdr3_aa: CSVVPKGAGNYGYTF
cdr3_nt: TGCAGCGTTGTCCCTAAGGGGGCAGGTAACTATGGCTACACCTTC

v_call: TRBV7-7
d_call: NA
j_call: TRBJ1-1
clone_size: few
cdr3_aa: CASSPGTMNTEAFF
cdr3_nt: TGTGCCAGCAGTCCCGGGACAATGAACACTGAAGCTTTCTTT

v_call: TRBV28
d_call: NA
j_call: TRBJ2-4
clone_size: NA
cdr3_aa: CASREGNIQYF
cdr3_nt: TGTGCCAGCAGGGAGGGAAACATTCAGTACTTC

v_call: TRBV27
d_call: TRBD1
j_call: TRBJ2-7
clone_size: NA
cdr3_aa: CASSSRQGYEQYF
cdr3_nt: TGTGCCAGCAGTTCCCGACAGGGCTACGAGCAGTACTTC

v_call: TRBV28
d_call: NA
j_call: TRBJ2-7
clone_size: NA
cdr3_aa: CASSPSGKGGSSEQYF
cdr3_nt: TGTGCCAGCAGTCCCTCAGGGAAAGGGGGGTCCTCCGAGCAGTACTTC

v_call: TRBV7-2
d_call: NA
j_call: TRBJ2-7
clone_size: few
cdr3_aa: CASSLGPGVDSYEQYF
cdr3_nt: TGTGCCAGCAGCTTAGGGCCCGGGGTAGACTCCTACGAGCAGTACTTC

v_call: TRBV19
d_call: TRBD1
j_call: TRBJ2-1
clone_size: few
cdr3_aa: CASSMGDSYNEQFF
cdr3_nt: TGTGCCAGTAGTATGGGGGACAGCTACAATGAGCAGTTCTTC

v_call: TRBV18
d_call: TRBD2
j_call: TRBJ2-7
clone_size: NA
cdr3_aa: CASSPPRGLAGLYEQYF
cdr3_nt: TGTGCCAGCTCACCACCGCGGGGACTAGCGGGATTGTACGAGCAGTACTTC

v_call: TRBV19
d_call: NA
j_call: TRBJ1-1
clone_size: NA
cdr3_aa: CASSISPNTEAFF
cdr3_nt: TGTGCCAGTAGTATCTCCCCGAACACTGAAGCTTTCTTT

v_call: TRBV23-1
d_call: NA
j_call: TRBJ2-2
clone_size: NA
cdr3_aa: CASSQDALRGNTGELFF
cdr3_nt: TGCGCCAGCAGTCAAGACGCATTACGTGGGAACACCGGGGAGCTGTTTTTT

v_call: TRBV2
d_call: TRBD1
j_call: TRBJ1-5
clone_size: NA
cdr3_aa: CASSVTGNNQPQHF
cdr3_nt: TGTGCCAGCAGTGTGACAGGGAACAATCAGCCCCAGCATTTT

v_call: TRBV7-2
d_call: TRBD1
j_call: TRBJ2-1
clone_size: NA
cdr3_aa: CASSGQGRSSYNEQFF
cdr3_nt: TGTGCCAGCAGCGGACAGGGTCGGAGCTCCTACAATGAGCAGTTCTTC

v_call: TRBV5-1
d_call: NA
j_call: TRBJ2-2
clone_size: NA
cdr3_aa: CASSLEPGLTGELFF
cdr3_nt: TGCGCCAGCAGCTTGGAACCCGGCCTCACCGGGGAGCTGTTTTTT

v_call: TRBV19
d_call: TRBD1
j_call: TRBJ2-7
clone_size: NA
cdr3_aa: CASSPRTGGYEQYF
cdr3_nt: TGTGCCAGTAGTCCCCGGACAGGGGGTTACGAGCAGTACTTC

v_call: TRBV19
d_call: NA
j_call: TRBJ1-1
clone_size: NA
cdr3_aa: CASLGLEAFF
cdr3_nt: TGTGCCAGCCTCGGTTTGGAAGCTTTCTTT

v_call: TRBV10-2
d_call: TRBD1
j_call: TRBJ1-2
clone_size: NA
cdr3_aa: CASSEVGTGNYGYTF
cdr3_nt: TGCGCCAGCAGTGAAGTTGGGACAGGAAACTATGGCTACACCTTC

v_call: TRBV6-6
d_call: TRBD2
j_call: TRBJ2-7
clone_size: NA
cdr3_aa: CASSSSGRYEQYF
cdr3_nt: TGTGCCAGCAGTTCTAGCGGGAGGTACGAGCAGTACTTC

v_call: TRBV28
d_call: TRBD2
j_call: TRBJ2-7
clone_size: NA
cdr3_aa: CASSLAGRAYEQYF
cdr3_nt: TGTGCCAGCAGTCTGGCCGGGAGGGCCTACGAGCAGTACTTC

v_call: TRBV28
d_call: NA
j_call: TRBJ1-1
clone_size: NA
cdr3_aa: CASSPGTVNTEAFF
cdr3_nt: TGTGCCAGCAGCCCCGGGACGGTGAACACTGAAGCTTTCTTT

v_call: TRBV4-2
d_call: TRBD2
j_call: TRBJ2-5
clone_size: NA
cdr3_aa: CASRLASTSDQETQYF
cdr3_nt: TGTGCCAGCAGATTAGCTTCGACTAGCGACCAAGAGACCCAGTACTTC

v_call: TRBV10-3
d_call: NA
j_call: TRBJ2-7
clone_size: NA
cdr3_aa: CAISGRQGTYEQYF
cdr3_nt: TGTGCCATCAGTGGTAGGCAGGGTACCTACGAGCAGTACTTC

v_call: TRBV30
d_call: TRBD2
j_call: TRBJ2-7
clone_size: NA
cdr3_aa: CAWSTPLPPGLARHEQYF
cdr3_nt: TGTGCCTGGAGCACGCCCCTTCCCCCGGGACTAGCCCGCCACGAGCAGTACTTC

v_call: TRBV18
d_call: NA
j_call: TRBJ2-5
clone_size: once
cdr3_aa: CASSRRGTQYF
cdr3_nt: TGTGCCAGCTCCCGGCGTGGGACCCAGTACTTC

v_call: TRBV5-1
d_call: TRBD2
j_call: TRBJ2-7
clone_size: NA
cdr3_aa: CASSLEMTSGQEQYF
cdr3_nt: TGCGCCAGCAGCTTGGAGATGACTAGCGGACAGGAGCAGTACTTC

v_call: TRBV5-1
d_call: NA
j_call: TRBJ1-1
clone_size: NA
cdr3_aa: CASSLAGNTEAFF
cdr3_nt: TGCGCCAGCAGCTTGGCGGGGAACACTGAAGCTTTCTTT

v_call: TRBV6-6
d_call: TRBD1
j_call: TRBJ2-7
clone_size: NA
cdr3_aa: CASTLQGASEQYF
cdr3_nt: TGTGCCAGCACTTTGCAGGGGGCCTCCGAGCAGTACTTC

v_call: TRBV7-2
d_call: NA
j_call: TRBJ2-5
clone_size: NA
cdr3_aa: CASSLAGRGETQYF
cdr3_nt: TGTGCCAGCAGCTTAGCCGGGCGGGGAGAGACCCAGTACTTC

v_call: TRBV28
d_call: NA
j_call: TRBJ2-7
clone_size: NA
cdr3_aa: CASSSPDGYEQYF
cdr3_nt: TGTGCCAGCAGTTCCCCCGATGGCTACGAGCAGTACTTC